This TCR beta chain was documented in a study of blood T cells in healthy people across ages. The CDR3 is 14 residues long. V was clipped by 3 bases and J by 6 bases, with 13 bases between them. Primed by a sample-barcoded 5' primer and a J-beta primer mix, a second PCR proceeded for 7 to 11 cycles. TCRdb reanalysed the 5' RACE reads using MiXCR and keeps one entry per CDR3 protein. The sample lists more than 450,000 distinct CDR3 sequences; 25% to 35% were seen once. This clonotype was seen a few times. This sample also appeared in a second study, on T cells of mothers and their children.

This clonotype was obtained from a boy between 2 and 10 years old in good health. The chain links TRBV12-3 or TRBV12-4 to TRBJ2-3; D call uncertain. Sequencing used blood. CDR3 sequence: CASSFGLPEDTQYF. Written as DNA, the CDR3 is TGTGCCAGCAGTTTCGGGCTCCCTGAGGATACGCAGTATTTT.